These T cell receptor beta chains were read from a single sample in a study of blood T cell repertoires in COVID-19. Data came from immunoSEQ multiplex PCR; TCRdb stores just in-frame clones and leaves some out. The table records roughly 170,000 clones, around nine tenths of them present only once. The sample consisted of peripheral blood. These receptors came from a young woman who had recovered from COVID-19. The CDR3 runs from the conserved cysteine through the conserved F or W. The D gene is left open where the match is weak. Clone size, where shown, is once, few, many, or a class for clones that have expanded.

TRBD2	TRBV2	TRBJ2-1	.	TGTGCCAGCAGTCCGACTAGCGGGAGGGCCTTTTACAATGAGCAGTTCTTC	CASSPTSGRAFYNEQFF
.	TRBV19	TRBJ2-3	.	TGTGCCAGTAGTGATGGGACACTAAAAGATACGCAGTATTTT	CASSDGTLKDTQYF
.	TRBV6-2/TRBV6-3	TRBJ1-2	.	TGTGCCAGCAGTTACTCGACAACAGGTGGCTACACCTTC	CASSYSTTGGYTF
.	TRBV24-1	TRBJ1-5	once	TGTGCCACCAGTGACTATAATCAGCCCCAGCATTTT	CATSDYNQPQHF
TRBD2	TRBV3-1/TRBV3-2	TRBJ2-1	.	TGTGCCAGCAGCACTCAGCAAGCGGGAGTTTACAATGAGCAGTTCTTC	CASSTQQAGVYNEQFF
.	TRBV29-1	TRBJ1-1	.	TGCAGCGTTGAAGAACTGACCAGGAAAGCTTTCTTT	CSVEELTRKAFF
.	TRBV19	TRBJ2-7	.	TGTGCCAGTAGTAGAGGGATCGACTACGAGCAGTACTTC	CASSRGIDYEQYF
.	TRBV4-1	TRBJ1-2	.	TGCGCCAGCAGCCAACGGGGGACGGCTACATTC	CASSQRGTATF
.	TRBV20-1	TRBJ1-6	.	TGCAGTGCTAGTTTAGGACAAGAACATAATTCACCCCTCCACTTT	CSASLGQEHNSPLHF
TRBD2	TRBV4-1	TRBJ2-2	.	TGCGCCAGCAGCCAAGACGGACTAGCATCTGGCACCGGGGAGCTGTTTTTT	CASSQDGLASGTGELFF
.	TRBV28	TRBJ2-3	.	TGTGCCAGCACCATGACAGATACGCAGTATTTT	CASTMTDTQYF
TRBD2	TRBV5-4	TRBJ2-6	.	TGTGCCAGCAGCGGCGGGGGACTAGCGGGAGGGTTCGGTGGGGCCAACGTCCTGACTTTC	CASSGGGLAGGFGGANVLTF
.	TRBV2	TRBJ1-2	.	TGTGCCAGTACACAGGGCCTCTCCGTGGAGAACTATGGCTACACCTTC	CASTQGLSVENYGYTF
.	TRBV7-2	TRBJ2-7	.	TGTGCCAGCAGCCCTAGACGGTTATCCTACGAGCAGTACTTC	CASSPRRLSYEQYF
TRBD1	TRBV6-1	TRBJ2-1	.	TGTGCCAGCAGTGAAGGCAGGGGGCCGGATGAGCAGTTCTTC	CASSEGRGPDEQFF
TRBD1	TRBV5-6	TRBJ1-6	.	TGTGCCAGCAGTTTCGTTGTGGGACAGGGTAACTCACCCCTCCACTTT	CASSFVVGQGNSPLHF
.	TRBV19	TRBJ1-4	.	TGTGCCACCCGGGTTGCTGGAAAACTGTTTTTT	CATRVAGKLFF
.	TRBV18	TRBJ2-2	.	TGTGCCAGCTCACCATCCGGAGGAGGTTGGGGGCTCGGCACCGGGGAGCTGTTTTTT	CASSPSGGGWGLGTGELFF
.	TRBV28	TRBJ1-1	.	TGTGCCAGCAGTCCCCCACAGGGAACCCACACTGAAGCTTTCTTT	CASSPPQGTHTEAFF
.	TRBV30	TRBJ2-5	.	TGTGCCTGGAGTGTCAGGGGTGAGACCCAGTACTTC	CAWSVRGETQYF
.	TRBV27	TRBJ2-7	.	TGTGCCAGCAGTTTTGGGGCTGAGCAGTACTTC	CASSFGAEQYF
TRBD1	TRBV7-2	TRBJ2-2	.	TGTGCCAGCAGCCCCGGGACAGGTTCCACCGGGGAGCTGTTTTTT	CASSPGTGSTGELFF
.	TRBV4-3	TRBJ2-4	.	TGCGCCAGCAGCCAAAGTCTACAGGAAACCAAAAACATTCAGTACTTC	CASSQSLQETKNIQYF
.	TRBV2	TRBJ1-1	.	TGTGCCAGCACCTTGAGTGAGGGTAGGACTGAAGCTTTCTTT	CASTLSEGRTEAFF
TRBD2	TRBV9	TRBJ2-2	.	TGTGCCAGCACCGGGACTAGCGGGAACACCGGGGAGCTGTTTTTT	CASTGTSGNTGELFF
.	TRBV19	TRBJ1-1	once	TGTGCCAGTAGTATAGCGGGGAGGGGCACTGAAGCTTTCTTT	CASSIAGRGTEAFF
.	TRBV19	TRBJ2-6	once	TGTGCCAGTAGTAGACTGTCCTCTGGGGCCAACGTCCTGACTTTC	CASSRLSSGANVLTF
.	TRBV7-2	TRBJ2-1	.	TGTGCCAGCAGCTTAGACAGGGAGCCCTACAATGAGCAGTTCTTC	CASSLDREPYNEQFF
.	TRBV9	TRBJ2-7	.	TGTGCCAGCAGCGCCAGTGGTGCTGAACCCTACGAGCAGTACTTC	CASSASGAEPYEQYF
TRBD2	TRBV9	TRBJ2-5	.	TGTGCCAGCAGCGGGGAGCGGGGGGGCATCGAGACCCAGTACTTC	CASSGERGGIETQYF
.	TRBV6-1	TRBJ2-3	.	TGTGCCAGCAGTGATCTAAAGGGAGATACCACAGATACGCAGTATTTT	CASSDLKGDTTDTQYF
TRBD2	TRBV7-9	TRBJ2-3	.	TGTGCCAGCAGCCGCTATTCGCTAGCGGGAGGCGGGTGGGATACGCAGTATTTT	CASSRYSLAGGGWDTQYF
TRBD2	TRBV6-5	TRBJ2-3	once	TGTGCCAGCAGGTCCGGGACTAGTTATACGCAGTATTTT	CASRSGTSYTQYF
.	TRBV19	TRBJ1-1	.	TGTGCCAGTAGTATCGGGAGCTTGGGGAACACTGAAGCTTTCTTT	CASSIGSLGNTEAFF
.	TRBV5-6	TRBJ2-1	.	TGTGCCAGCAGACTGGCAGGGAGGTCCAATGAGCAGTTCTTC	CASRLAGRSNEQFF
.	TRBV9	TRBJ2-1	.	TGTGCCAGCAGCGTAGTCGGGGGATCTTACAATGAGCAGTTCTTC	CASSVVGGSYNEQFF
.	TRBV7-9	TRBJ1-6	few	TGTGCCAGCAGCTTAGGGAACAGGGAGAATTCACCCCTCCACTTT	CASSLGNRENSPLHF
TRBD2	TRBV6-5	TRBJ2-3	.	TGTGCCAGCAGTTCTGGTAGCGGGGGGCGGTATTTT	CASSSGSGGRYF
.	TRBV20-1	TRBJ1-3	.	TGCAGTGCTAGTCCGGACAGTCGGGGTGGAAACACCATATATTTT	CSASPDSRGGNTIYF
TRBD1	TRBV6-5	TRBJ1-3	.	TGTGCCAGCCGGACAGGAAGTGGAAACACCATATATTTT	CASRTGSGNTIYF
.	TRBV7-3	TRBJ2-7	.	TGTGCCAGCAGCTCAGGAGGCGGGGTCCACGAGCAGTACTTC	CASSSGGGVHEQYF
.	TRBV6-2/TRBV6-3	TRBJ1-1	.	TGTGCCAGCAGTTATCGGACAGAGGCTGAAGCTTTCTTT	CASSYRTEAEAFF
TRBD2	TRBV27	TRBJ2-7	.	TGTGCCAGCAGTTTATCCCGCGGGGGGGCCGAGCAGTACTTC	CASSLSRGGAEQYF
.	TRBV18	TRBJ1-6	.	TGTGCCAGCTCACCAAGAGCCAGGGCGGGGGTATCACCCCTCCACTTT	CASSPRARAGVSPLHF
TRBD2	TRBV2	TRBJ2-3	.	TGTGCCATCCCCCTAGCGGGGGCCTCCCGAGGGACAGATACGCAGTATTTT	CAIPLAGASRGTDTQYF
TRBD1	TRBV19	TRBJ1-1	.	TGTGCCATTAAAGGGACAGGGGGGACTGAAGCTTTCTTT	CAIKGTGGTEAFF
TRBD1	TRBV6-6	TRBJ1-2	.	TGTGCCAGCAGCGAGACAGGGGACTATGGCTACACCTTC	CASSETGDYGYTF
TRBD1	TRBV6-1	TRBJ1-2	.	TGTGCCAGCAGTGTAACCACAAAAACAGGGGGCGATGGCTACACCTTC	CASSVTTKTGGDGYTF
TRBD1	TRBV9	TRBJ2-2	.	TGTGCCAGCAGCGTAAATACCCTACTAATACAGGGGGCGAACACCGGGGAGCTGTTTTTT	CASSVNTLLIQGANTGELFF
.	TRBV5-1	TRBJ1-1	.	TGCGCCAGCAGAACGGGGAACACTGAAGCTTTCTTT	CASRTGNTEAFF
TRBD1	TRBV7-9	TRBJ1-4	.	TGTGCCAGCAGCCGACAGACAGGGTCGGATGAAAAACTGTTTTTT	CASSRQTGSDEKLFF
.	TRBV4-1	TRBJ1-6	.	TGCGCCAGCAGCCAAGATACCGGGAATTCACCCCTCCACTTT	CASSQDTGNSPLHF
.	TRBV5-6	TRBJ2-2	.	TGTGCCAGCAGCAACCTGGGACAGAACACCGGGGAGCTGTTTTTT	CASSNLGQNTGELFF
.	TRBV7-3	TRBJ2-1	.	TGTGCCAGCAGCTTTTCAACTAATGATGAGCAGTTCTTC	CASSFSTNDEQFF
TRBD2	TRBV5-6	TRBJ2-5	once	TGTGCCAGCAGCTGGGGAGGGGAAGAAGAGACCCAGTACTTC	CASSWGGEEETQYF
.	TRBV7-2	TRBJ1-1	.	TGTGCCAGCAGCTTGAGCGGTTGGGTGGAAGCTTTCTTT	CASSLSGWVEAFF
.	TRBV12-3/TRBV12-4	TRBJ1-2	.	TGTGCCAGCAGTCGTAATGACTATGGCTACACCTTC	CASSRNDYGYTF
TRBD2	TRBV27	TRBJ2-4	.	TGTGCCAGTACTAGCGGGGGGGGTGGCAAAAACATTCAGTACTTC	CASTSGGGGKNIQYF
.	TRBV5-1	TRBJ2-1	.	TGCGCCAGCAGCGGTGGTGATGCGACTAGGGACAATGAGCAGTTCTTC	CASSGGDATRDNEQFF